This T cell receptor beta chain was identified in a study of T cell responses to AZD1222 COVID-19 vaccine. CDR1 and CDR2 from the germline V gene are SGHTS and YDEGEE. The CDR3 sequence is 15 residues long. The V and J ends lost 0 bases and 11 bases respectively, with 20 bases between them. Some clones are missing from TCRdb's copy, which holds only in-frame ones; the method was immunoSEQ multiplex PCR. The sample lists about 100,000 clones, around 90% occurring once. This TCR was recovered from an adult in good health. The chain joins TRBV5-8 to TRBJ1-1, with D perhaps matching TRBD1 (5 bases). The material sequenced was peripheral blood, taken on day 0 of AZD1222 vaccination. CDR3 DNA sequence: TGTGCCAGCAGCTTGGGTCAAAGGGGCCACCTGTGGGCTTTCTTT. It translates to CASSLGQRGHLWAFF.